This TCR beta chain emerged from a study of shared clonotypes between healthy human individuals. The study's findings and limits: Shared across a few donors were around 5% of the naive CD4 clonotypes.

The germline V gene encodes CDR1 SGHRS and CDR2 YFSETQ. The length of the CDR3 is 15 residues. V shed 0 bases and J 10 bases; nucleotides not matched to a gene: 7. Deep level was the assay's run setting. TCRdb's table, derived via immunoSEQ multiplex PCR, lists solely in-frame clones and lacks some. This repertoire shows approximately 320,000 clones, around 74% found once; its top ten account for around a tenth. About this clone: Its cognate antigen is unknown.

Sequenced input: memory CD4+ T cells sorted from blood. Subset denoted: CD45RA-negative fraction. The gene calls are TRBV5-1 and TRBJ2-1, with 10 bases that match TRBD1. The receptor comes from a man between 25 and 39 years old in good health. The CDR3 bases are TGCGCCAGCAGCTTGGGCGGACAGGGGGTCGGCGAGCAGTTCTTC. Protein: CASSLGGQGVGEQFF.